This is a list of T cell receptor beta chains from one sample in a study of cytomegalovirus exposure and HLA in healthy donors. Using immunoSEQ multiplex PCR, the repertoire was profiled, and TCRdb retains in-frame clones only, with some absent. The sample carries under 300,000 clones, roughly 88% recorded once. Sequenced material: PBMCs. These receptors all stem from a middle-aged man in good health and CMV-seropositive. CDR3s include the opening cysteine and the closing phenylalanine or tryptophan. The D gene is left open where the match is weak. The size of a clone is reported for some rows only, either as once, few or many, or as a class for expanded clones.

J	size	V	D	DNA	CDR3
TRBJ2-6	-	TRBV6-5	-	TGTGCCAGCAGTACAGGGTCTGTGGCCAACGTCCTGACTTTC	CASSTGSVANVLTF
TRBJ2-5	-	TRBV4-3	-	TGCGCCAGCAGCCAAGAGCCAGGCCAAGAGACCCAGTACTTC	CASSQEPGQETQYF
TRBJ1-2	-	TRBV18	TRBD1	TGTGCCAGCTCACCACCCCTCGGACAGGTCAGGAATGGCTACACCTTC	CASSPPLGQVRNGYTF
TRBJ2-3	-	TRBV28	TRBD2	TGTGCCAGCAGTCGGACGGGACTAGCGGGAGGGGGCACAGATACGCAGTATTTT	CASSRTGLAGGGTDTQYF
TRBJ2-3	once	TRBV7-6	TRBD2	TGTGCCAGCAGCTTAGCGACACTAGCGGGAGACGCAGATACGCAGTATTTT	CASSLATLAGDADTQYF
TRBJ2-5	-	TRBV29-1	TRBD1	TGCAGCGTTTACAGGGGGATCCAAGAGACCCAGTACTTC	CSVYRGIQETQYF
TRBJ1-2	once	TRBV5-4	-	TGTGCCAGCACAGGGATACATGGCTACACCTTC	CASTGIHGYTF
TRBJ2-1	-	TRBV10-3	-	TGTGCCATCAGTGAGTCTGGGAGCTCCTACAATGAGCAGTTCTTC	CAISESGSSYNEQFF
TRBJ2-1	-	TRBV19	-	TGTGCCAGTAGTACCCCCGGGACTTCTTACAATGAGCAGTTCTTC	CASSTPGTSYNEQFF
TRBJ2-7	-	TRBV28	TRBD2	TGTGCCAGCAGTTCGGGGAGGGTTTACGAGCAGTACTTC	CASSSGRVYEQYF
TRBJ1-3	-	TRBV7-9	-	TGTGCCAGCAGCTTCGCCCGAGGAGGGAGTGTGGTTAACACCATATATTTT	CASSFARGGSVVNTIYF
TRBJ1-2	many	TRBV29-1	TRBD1	TGCAGCGCCCACCCAGGGGGAACTTATGGCTACACCTTC	CSAHPGGTYGYTF
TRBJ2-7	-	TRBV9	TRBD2	TGTGCCAGCAGCGTAGGCCCAGCGGGAGACGAGCAGTACTTC	CASSVGPAGDEQYF
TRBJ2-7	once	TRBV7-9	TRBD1	TGTGCCAGCAGCTTGTGGGACAGTACCTACGAGCAGTACTTC	CASSLWDSTYEQYF
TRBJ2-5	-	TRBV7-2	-	TGTGCCAGCAGCCCCAGGGGATACACAGAGACCCAGTACTTC	CASSPRGYTETQYF
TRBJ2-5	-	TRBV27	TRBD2	TGTGCCAGCTCCGGCCAACTAGCGGGAGGGCGAGGAAAGCAGTACTTC	CASSGQLAGGRGKQYF
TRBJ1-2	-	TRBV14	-	TGTGCCAGCAGTAGGGGTTTCGAGGCCAACTATGGCTACACCTTC	CASSRGFEANYGYTF